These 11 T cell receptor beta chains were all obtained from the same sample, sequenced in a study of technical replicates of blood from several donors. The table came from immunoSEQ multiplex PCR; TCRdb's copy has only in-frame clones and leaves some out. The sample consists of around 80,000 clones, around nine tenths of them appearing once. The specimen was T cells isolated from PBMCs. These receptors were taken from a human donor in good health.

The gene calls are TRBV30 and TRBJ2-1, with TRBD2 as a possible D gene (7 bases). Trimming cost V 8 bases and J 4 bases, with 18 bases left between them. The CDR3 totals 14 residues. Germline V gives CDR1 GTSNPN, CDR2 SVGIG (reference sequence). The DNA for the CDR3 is TGTGCCGGGGGGGCGGGGGACCAATACAATGAGCAGTTCTTC. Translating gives CAGGAGDQYNEQFF.

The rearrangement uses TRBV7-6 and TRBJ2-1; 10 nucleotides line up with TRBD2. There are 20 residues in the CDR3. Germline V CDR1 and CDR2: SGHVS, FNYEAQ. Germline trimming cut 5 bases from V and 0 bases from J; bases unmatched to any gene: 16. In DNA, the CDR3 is TGTGCCAGCAGCCCGACTTATGGTAGCGGGAGGTTGAGCTCCTACAATGAGCAGTTCTTC. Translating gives CASSPTYGSGRLSSYNEQFF.

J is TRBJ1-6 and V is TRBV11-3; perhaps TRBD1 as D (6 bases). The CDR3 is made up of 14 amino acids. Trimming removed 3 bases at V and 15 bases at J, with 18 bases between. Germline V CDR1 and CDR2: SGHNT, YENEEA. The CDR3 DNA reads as TGTGCCAGCAGCTTCTCTTTTTCCGACAGGCGCCTCCACTTT. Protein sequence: CASSFSFSDRRLHF. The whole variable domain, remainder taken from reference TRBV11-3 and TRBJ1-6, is EAGVVQSPRYKIIEKKQPVAFWCNPISGHNTLYWYLQNLGQGPELLIRYENEEAVDDSQLPKDRFSAERLKGVDSTLKIQPAELGDSAVYLCASSFSFSDRRLHFGNGTRLTVT.

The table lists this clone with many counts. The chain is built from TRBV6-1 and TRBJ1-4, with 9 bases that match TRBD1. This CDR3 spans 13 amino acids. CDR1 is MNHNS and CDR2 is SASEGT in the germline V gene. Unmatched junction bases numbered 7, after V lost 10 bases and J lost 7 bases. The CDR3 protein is CATHRDRAEKLFF. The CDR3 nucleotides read TGTGCCACCCACCGGGACAGGGCTGAAAAACTGTTTTTT.

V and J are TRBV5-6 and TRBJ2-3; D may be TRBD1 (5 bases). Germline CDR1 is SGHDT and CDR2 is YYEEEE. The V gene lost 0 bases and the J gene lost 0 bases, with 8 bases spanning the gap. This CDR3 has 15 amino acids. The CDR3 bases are TGTGCCAGCAGCTTGGAGGCAGGGAGCACAGATACGCAGTATTTT. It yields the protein CASSLEAGSTDTQYF.

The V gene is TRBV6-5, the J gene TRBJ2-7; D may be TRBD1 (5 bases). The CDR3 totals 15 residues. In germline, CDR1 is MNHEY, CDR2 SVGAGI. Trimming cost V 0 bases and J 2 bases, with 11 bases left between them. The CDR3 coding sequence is TGTGCCAGCAGTTACTCGCACAGGTTGACCTACGAGCAGTACTTC. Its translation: CASSYSHRLTYEQYF.

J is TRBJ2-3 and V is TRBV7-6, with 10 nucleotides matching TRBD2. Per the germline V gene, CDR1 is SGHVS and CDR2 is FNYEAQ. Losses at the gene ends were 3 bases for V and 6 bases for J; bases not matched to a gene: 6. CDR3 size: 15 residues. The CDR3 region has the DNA TGTGCCAGCAGCTTCGACTCTAGCGGGGGTGATACGCAGTATTTT. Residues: CASSFDSSGGDTQYF.

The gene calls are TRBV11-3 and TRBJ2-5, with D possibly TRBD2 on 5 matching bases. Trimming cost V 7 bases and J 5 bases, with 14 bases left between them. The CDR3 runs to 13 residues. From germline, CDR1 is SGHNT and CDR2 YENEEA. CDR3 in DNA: TGTGCCAGCACCAATATAGGGAGTGAGACCCAGTACTTC. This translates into CASTNIGSETQYF.

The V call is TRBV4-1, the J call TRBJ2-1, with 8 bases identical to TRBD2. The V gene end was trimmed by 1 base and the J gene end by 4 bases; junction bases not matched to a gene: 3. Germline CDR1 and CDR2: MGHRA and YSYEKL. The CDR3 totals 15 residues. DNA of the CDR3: TGCGCCAGCAGCCAAGGTAGCGGGGTATACAATGAGCAGTTCTTC. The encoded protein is CASSQGSGVYNEQFF.

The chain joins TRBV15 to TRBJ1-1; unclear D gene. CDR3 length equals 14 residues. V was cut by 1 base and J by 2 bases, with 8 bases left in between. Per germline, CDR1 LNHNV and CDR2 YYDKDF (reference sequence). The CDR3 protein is CATSRGAPNTEAFF. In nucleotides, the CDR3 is TGTGCCACCAGCAGAGGGGCCCCTAACACTGAAGCTTTCTTT.

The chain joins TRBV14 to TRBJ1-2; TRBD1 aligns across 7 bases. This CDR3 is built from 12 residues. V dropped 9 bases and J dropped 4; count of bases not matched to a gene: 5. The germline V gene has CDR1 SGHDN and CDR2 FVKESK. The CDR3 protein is CASTTGTYGYTF. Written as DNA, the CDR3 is TGTGCCAGTACGACAGGGACCTATGGCTACACCTTC.